This entry concerns a single TCR beta chain. The ends lost 4 bases at V and 7 bases at J; junction bases unmatched: 10. The CDR3 length is 17 residues. Germline CDR1 reads MNHEY; CDR2 reads SMNVEV (reference sequence). The sample is drawn from a study of liver allograft versus peripheral blood T cells. Study details: Comparing T cell receptor repertoires in transplanted livers with those in recipients' peripheral blood was part of the design.

One entry per CDR3 protein results from TCRdb running MiXCR on the reads. The sample holds about 9,200 distinct CDR3 sequences; about 25% are singletons and the top ten take 7.5% to 9%. This receptor was obtained from a human patient who had a liver transplant. Among the T cells, some may be from the graft donor. This chain uses TRBV27 with TRBJ2-1, with 13 positions matching TRBD2. This chain's CDR3 is CASSSNRRTSGGNEQFF. CDR3 nucleotide sequence: TGTGCCAGCAGTTCCAACAGGCGGACTAGCGGGGGAAATGAGCAGTTCTTC.